A single sample gave rise to the 23 T cell receptor beta chains below, sequenced in a study of cytomegalovirus exposure and HLA in healthy donors. The primer mix had 60 Vbeta and 13 Jbeta primers. The repertoire was sequenced with immunoSEQ multiplex PCR; TCRdb's copy has only in-frame clones and lacks some. This sample has under 150,000 clones; 65% to 85% occur once, and the top ten carry about 4.3%. The sequenced material came from PBMCs. These receptors were collected from a woman in her 40s in good health and CMV-seropositive.

The V call is TRBV27, the J call TRBJ2-7, with D tentatively TRBD2 (6 bases). This CDR3 is 14 amino acids long. Trimming took off 3 bases at V and 9 bases at J, with 18 bases between the two ends. Germline assignment: CDR1 MNHEY and CDR2 SMNVEV (reference sequence). In DNA, the CDR3 is TGTGCCAGCAGTTTCGGGGGAGCGGCCGTCAGGCAGTACTTC. Residues: CASSFGGAAVRQYF.

This clone showed up just a few times. The chain joins TRBV10-3 to TRBJ2-2; TRBD2 might be the D (6 bases). CDR1 is ENHRY, CDR2 SYGVKD, per germline. This CDR3 region has 15 residues. With 7 bases removed from V and 5 bases from J, the gap between germline ends came to 17 bases. CDR3 loop: CAIKEAGRKTGELFF. The CDR3 nucleotides are TGTGCCATCAAAGAGGCAGGGAGGAAAACCGGGGAGCTGTTTTTT.

This clone was seen a handful of times. The gene calls are TRBV29-1 and TRBJ1-3; D possibly corresponds to TRBD1 (5 bases). V lost 4 bases and J 0 bases, leaving 7 bases between the germline ends. Looked up from germline, CDR1 is SQVTM and CDR2 is ANQGSEA. The CDR3 is 13 amino acids. CDR3 amino acids: CSVAGSSGNTIYF. CDR3 in DNA: TGCAGCGTTGCAGGGTCCTCTGGAAACACCATATATTTT.

The chain uses TRBV6-1 and TRBJ1-6; tentatively, D is TRBD1 (6 bases). V lost 4 bases and J lost 7, with 14 bases in between. CDR1 MNHNS and CDR2 SASEGT come from the germline V gene. CDR3 length: 15 amino acids. As DNA, the CDR3 is TGTGCCAGCAGTGGCCCGGGACAACGAAATTCACCCCTCCACTTT. Its protein is CASSGPGQRNSPLHF.

In DNA, the CDR3 is TGTGCCAGCGTACCCGACAGGGGGTTCTACAATGAGCAGTTCTTC. Translating gives CASVPDRGFYNEQFF. The chain joins TRBV5-4 to TRBJ2-1; 9 nucleotides line up with TRBD1. Unmatched junction bases numbered 8, after V lost 7 bases and J lost 3 bases. CDR1 and CDR2 (germline): SGHNT, YYREEE (reference sequence). This CDR3 spans 15 amino acids.

This clone was picked up a small number of times. The chain is built from TRBV6-5 and TRBJ1-2; D is unresolved. This CDR3 has 13 amino acids. The germline V gene has CDR1 MNHEY and CDR2 SVGAGI. Trimming removed 7 bases at V and 4 bases at J, with 13 bases between. CDR3 in amino acids: CASTPGQSYGYTF. The CDR3 DNA follows: TGTGCCAGCACCCCTGGGCAATCCTATGGCTACACCTTC.

The chain employs TRBV29-1 and TRBJ1-2; 7 bases line up with TRBD1. This CDR3 has 12 residues. From germline, CDR1 is SQVTM and CDR2 ANQGSEA. With V trimmed by 4 bases and J by 5 bases, 4 bases remained unmatched. This chain's CDR3 is CSVGQGEYGYTF. DNA for the CDR3: TGCAGCGTTGGACAGGGAGAGTATGGCTACACCTTC.

The chain employs TRBV29-1 and TRBJ1-1; no firm D call. This CDR3 contains 13 residues. V dropped 8 bases and J dropped 5 bases, with 18 bases sitting between them. Germline V gives CDR1 SQVTM, CDR2 ANQGSEA. CDR3 in amino acids: CSSAEGGITEAFF. CDR3 bases: TGCAGCTCAGCCGAGGGAGGCATAACTGAAGCTTTCTTT.

This clone was counted once. CDR3 nucleotides: TGTGCCAGCAGTTACTCAGGACAGGGGGCGATGAACATTCAGTACTTC. It translates to CASSYSGQGAMNIQYF. The chain recombines TRBV6-5 with TRBJ2-4, with 11 positions matching TRBD1. V was pared by 0 bases and J by 7 bases, with 5 bases of the junction left unmatched. This CDR3 is 16 amino acids long. The germline V gene encodes CDR1 MNHEY and CDR2 SVGAGI.

This chain connects TRBV19 to TRBJ1-2; D might be TRBD1 (5 bases). Germline V gives CDR1 LNHDA, CDR2 SQIVND (reference sequence). Trimming removed 5 bases at V and 0 bases at J, with 13 bases between. The CDR3 covers 15 residues. The CDR3 region has the DNA TGTGCCAGTAGTGGAGGGGCACGGGCTAACTATGGCTACACCTTC. Its translation is CASSGGARANYGYTF.

The chain's CDR3 is CASDGGEMDEQYF. CDR3 bases: TGTGCCAGCGACGGGGGGGAAATGGACGAGCAGTACTTC. The chain employs TRBV25-1 and TRBJ2-7; 8 bases map to TRBD2. Per germline, CDR1 MGHDK and CDR2 SYGVNS. With 8 bases clipped from V and 5 bases from J, the junction kept 8 bases outside the gene matches. This CDR3 spans 13 amino acids.

The chain carries TRBV7-8 and TRBJ1-5, with D tentatively TRBD1 (6 bases). V was pared by 5 bases and J by 0 bases, with 14 bases between. Germline loops: CDR1 SGHVS, CDR2 FQNEAQ. The CDR3 contains 16 residues. This CDR3 reads CASSPDRTFSNQPQHF. CDR3 bases: TGTGCCAGCAGCCCCGACAGGACCTTTAGCAATCAGCCCCAGCATTTT.

The chain couples TRBV5-1 to TRBJ2-1; TRBD1 aligns across 9 bases. V gave up 4 bases and J gave up 2 bases; unmatched junction bases: 7. CDR3 length: 16 amino acids. Germline V CDR1 and CDR2: SGHRS, YFSETQ. The chain's CDR3 is CASSVTGQGPYNEQFF. In DNA, the CDR3 is TGCGCCAGCAGCGTGACGGGACAGGGCCCCTACAATGAGCAGTTCTTC.

The chain couples TRBV19 to TRBJ2-3, with D perhaps TRBD1 (5 bases). Per the germline V gene, CDR1 is LNHDA and CDR2 is SQIVND (reference sequence). V lost 5 bases, J lost 0 bases, and 15 bases lay in between. The CDR3 spans 16 residues. CDR3 residues: CASSFKGRASTDTQYF. In DNA, the CDR3 is TGTGCCAGTAGTTTCAAGGGCAGGGCGAGCACAGATACGCAGTATTTT.

This clone was found once. The chain links TRBV28 to TRBJ1-2; 12 bases agree with TRBD1. The CDR3 length is 13 residues. CDR1 is MDHEN, CDR2 SYDVKM, per germline. Unmatched junction bases numbered 5, after V lost 8 bases and J lost 7 bases. The DNA of the CDR3 is TGTGCCAGCGGGACAGGGGGCATGAGTGGCTACACCTTC. It translates to CASGTGGMSGYTF.

The chain couples TRBV6-5 to TRBJ2-1, with 8 nucleotides matching TRBD1. The V gene's germline CDR1 is MNHEY and CDR2 SVGAGI. The CDR3 runs 14 residues. J gave up 10 bases and V 2 bases, and 7 bases lay outside the gene matches. The CDR3 DNA reads TGTGCCAGCAGTTACAGGCAGGGGGCAGACGAGCAGTTCTTC. Its translation is CASSYRQGADEQFF.

The chain links TRBV28 to TRBJ2-7, with 8 bases identical to TRBD1. CDR3 size: 16 residues. Losses at the gene ends were 3 bases for V and 5 bases for J; bases not matched to a gene: 12. Germline CDR1 and CDR2: MDHEN and SYDVKM. The CDR3 DNA reads as TGTGCCAGCAGTTTGGTCGGGACAGGAGTTTTCAACGAGCAGTACTTC. Amino acid sequence: CASSLVGTGVFNEQYF.

V and J are TRBV10-1 and TRBJ2-1; the match to TRBD2 covers 8 bases. With 6 bases clipped from V and 2 bases from J, the junction kept 0 bases outside the gene matches. Germline V gene lookup returns CDR1 WNHNN and CDR2 SYGVQD (reference sequence). This CDR3 has 13 residues. CDR3 in DNA: TGCGCCAGCAGCGGGAGGGCCTACAATGAGCAGTTCTTC. Its translation is CASSGRAYNEQFF.

This chain links TRBV2 with TRBJ2-2, with D possibly TRBD1 on 5 matching bases. With 4 bases removed from V and 1 base from J, the gap between germline ends came to 13 bases. This CDR3 is 16 amino acids long. Germline V gene data show CDR1 as SNHLY and CDR2 as FYNNEI. CDR3 in DNA: TGTGCCAGCAGTGTCCAGGGAATTAAGAACACCGGGGAGCTGTTTTTT. It yields the protein CASSVQGIKNTGELFF.

This chain links TRBV28 with TRBJ2-7; D is possibly TRBD1 (5 bases). CDR3 length: 15 amino acids. CDR1 is MDHEN, CDR2 SYDVKM, per germline. V gave up 1 base and J gave up 5 bases, with 15 bases separating them. CDR3 coding DNA: TGTGCCAGCAGTTTATCTCGGAACCCAGGGCACGAGCAGTACTTC. As protein: CASSLSRNPGHEQYF. Full variable domain (missing parts from reference TRBV28 and TRBJ2-7): DVKVTQSSRYLVKRTGEKVFLECVQDMDHENMFWYRQDPGLGLRLIYFSYDVKMKEKGDIPEGYSVSREKKERFSLILESASTNQTSMYLCASSLSRNPGHEQYFGPGTRLTVT.

This chain links TRBV6-1 with TRBJ1-1; 8 nucleotides align to TRBD1. Germline V CDR1 and CDR2: MNHNS, SASEGT. The CDR3 has 14 amino acids. The ends lost 6 bases at V and 4 bases at J; junction bases unmatched: 7. CDR3 coding DNA: TGTGCCAGCAGGGGACAGGCAGAGGGCACTGAAGCTTTCTTT. This encodes CASRGQAEGTEAFF.

CDR3 sequence: CASILDGMGDEQYF. In DNA form, the CDR3 reads TGTGCCAGCATTCTGGACGGGATGGGCGACGAGCAGTACTTC. The chain has TRBV6-1 and TRBJ2-7; D perhaps matches TRBD2 (5 bases). The CDR3 is 14 residues long. Trimming removed 7 bases from V and 5 bases from J, with 18 bases in between. Germline V CDR1 and CDR2: MNHNS, SASEGT.

V and J are TRBV30 and TRBJ2-5; D gene ambiguous. The better agreement between TRBJ2-7 and the DNA end casts doubt on the J call. The V gene's germline CDR1 is GTSNPN and CDR2 SVGIG (reference sequence). The CDR3 sequence is 12 residues long. The CDR3: CAWSPGSYEQYF. CDR3 nucleotides: TGTGCCTGGAGTCCAGGATCCTACGAGCAGTACTTC.